This T cell receptor (beta chain) is drawn from a study of control samples from healthy donors and cancer patients. Only in-frame clones appear in the TCRdb table, and some are missing; sequencing was by immunoSEQ multiplex PCR. The data show under 30,000 clones, 65% to 90% seen once. This CDR3 is built from 16 residues. Germline V gene sequence: CDR1 LGHNA, CDR2 YSLEER. After removal of 1 base from V and 5 bases from J, the junction contained 5 bases not matched to a gene. V and J are TRBV4-3 and TRBJ2-1; 10 bases line up with TRBD2. The receptor was derived from a woman aged 55-69 years with head and neck cancer. Input material: PBMCs. Here the CDR3 reads CASSQGLAGVDNEQFF. CDR3 DNA: TGCGCCAGCAGCCAAGGGCTAGCGGGAGTAGACAATGAGCAGTTCTTC.